Below, 25 T cell receptor beta chains from the same sample are listed, as sequenced in a study of shared clonotypes between healthy human individuals. Some clones are missing from TCRdb's copy, which holds only in-frame ones; the method was immunoSEQ multiplex PCR. The table records roughly 2,500,000 clones, approximately 93% of them present only once. The sequenced material came from naive CD4+ T cells from PBMCs. Stated subset: CD45RA+ positively selected. Every receptor here comes from a man aged 18 to 30 in good health. Some clones in this sample may be carry-over from other donors' samples.

V is TRBV28 and J is TRBJ2-1; possible D gene TRBD2, 6 bases. The V and J ends lost 5 bases and 13 bases respectively, with 12 bases between them. Germline loops: CDR1 MDHEN, CDR2 SYDVKM. This CDR3 comprises 11 residues. CDR3 coding DNA: TGTGCCAGCAGTCTGGGACTGATCCAGTTCTTC. It codes for CASSLGLIQFF.

The rearrangement links TRBV9 to TRBJ2-1; the match to TRBD2 covers 8 bases. Trimming cost V 0 bases and J 2 bases; bases outside gene matches: 4. Germline V CDR1 and CDR2: SGDLS, YYNGEE. The CDR3 contains 16 residues. The CDR3 reads CASSVETSGTYNEQFF. In DNA form, the CDR3 reads TGTGCCAGCAGCGTAGAAACTAGCGGTACCTACAATGAGCAGTTCTTC. Based on the CDR3 plus reference TRBV9 and TRBJ2-1, the full variable domain is DSGVTQTPKHLITATGQRVTLRCSPRSGDLSVYWYQQSLDQGLQFLIQYYNGEERAKGNILERFSAQQFPDLHSELNLSSLELGDSALYFCASSVETSGTYNEQFFGPGTRLTVL.

The rearrangement links TRBV7-6 to TRBJ2-6, with D possibly matching TRBD1 (5 bases). Germline CDR1 is SGHVS and CDR2 is FNYEAQ. The CDR3 has 20 amino acids. Trimming shortened V by 5 bases and J by 0 bases, and 23 bases separated the two germline ends. The CDR3 reads CASSPPRWGGSSSGANVLTF. In DNA form, the CDR3 reads TGTGCCAGCAGCCCCCCAAGGTGGGGCGGTAGTAGCTCTGGGGCCAACGTCCTGACTTTC.

The chain has TRBV19 and TRBJ2-6, with 8 bases aligning to TRBD2. This CDR3 has 17 amino acids. V trimming: 7 bases; J trimming: 1 base; junction bases outside the gene matches: 9. Germline CDR1 reads LNHDA; CDR2 reads SQIVND (reference sequence). The CDR3 loop reads CASTQRGRNSGANVLTF. The CDR3 nucleotides are TGTGCCAGTACCCAGCGCGGGAGGAATTCTGGGGCCAACGTCCTGACTTTC.

The chain combines TRBV28 with TRBJ1-2; no clear D gene. The V gene's germline CDR1 is MDHEN and CDR2 SYDVKM. The CDR3 is made up of 12 amino acids. Trimming cost V 5 bases and J 5 bases, with 9 bases left between them. The CDR3 reads CASSTDGYGYTF. CDR3 DNA sequence: TGTGCCAGCAGTACGGACGGGTATGGCTACACCTTC.

The CDR3 bases are TGCGCCAGCAGCCACGGCGTTTTAGCGGACAGGGGGTCCTACGAGCAGTACTTC. It is translated as CASSHGVLADRGSYEQYF. The chain joins TRBV4-1 to TRBJ2-7; 10 nucleotides line up with TRBD1. V lost 3 bases to trimming and J lost 1 base; unmatched junction nucleotides: 12. The CDR3 runs to 18 residues. Germline assignment: CDR1 MGHRA and CDR2 YSYEKL.

The chain joins TRBV10-2 to TRBJ1-3, with 7 bases lining up with TRBD1. This CDR3 is 14 amino acids long. The junction had 7 bases not matched to a gene; V was cut back by 8 bases and J by 3 bases. Germline lookup yields CDR1 WSHSY and CDR2 SAAADI. The CDR3 bases are TGCGCCAGCCGAGAGACAGGGTTTGGAAACACCATATATTTT. Residues: CASRETGFGNTIYF.

This chain links TRBV7-2 with TRBJ2-3; D gene unclear. This CDR3 has 18 amino acids. The V gene lost 0 bases and the J gene lost 0 bases, with 16 bases spanning the gap. The V gene's germline CDR1 is SGHTA and CDR2 FQGNSA. CDR3 bases: TGTGCCAGCAGCTTAGCGCGTGGGGATGTGTGGAGCACAGATACGCAGTATTTT. Residues: CASSLARGDVWSTDTQYF.

The chain joins TRBV5-1 to TRBJ2-5; the D gene is possibly TRBD1 (6 bases). Trimming left V 4 bases short and J 4 bases short, with 17 bases between. Germline values: CDR1 SGHRS, CDR2 YFSETQ. The CDR3 has 15 amino acids. The CDR3 region is CASSTLPGTIETQYF. CDR3 nucleotides: TGCGCCAGCAGCACCCTACCCGGGACAATAGAGACCCAGTACTTC.

The chain carries TRBV18 and TRBJ2-7; D may be TRBD1 or TRBD2 (5 bases each). The V and J ends lost 4 bases and 0 bases respectively, with 19 bases between them. Germline V lookup: CDR1 KGHSH, CDR2 LQKENI. This CDR3 is 17 amino acids long. The CDR3 sequence is CASSRGTPSYSSYEQYF. Written as DNA, the CDR3 is TGTGCCAGCTCACGGGGGACCCCTAGCTATAGCTCCTACGAGCAGTACTTC. The full variable domain, in which reference TRBV18 and TRBJ2-7 provide the parts outside the CDR3, is NAGVMQNPRHLVRRRGQEARLRCSPMKGHSHVYWYRQLPEEGLKFMVYLQKENIIDESGMPKERFSAEFPKEGPSILRIQQVVRGDSAAYFCASSRGTPSYSSYEQYFGPGTRLTVT.

Comments on this clone: The sample holds other DNA sequences that translate to the same CDR3. The chain has TRBV18 and TRBJ2-6, with a tentative D call TRBD1 (6 bases). Germline CDR1 and CDR2: KGHSH and LQKENI. The V gene lost 3 bases and the J gene lost 4 bases, with 10 bases spanning the gap. CDR3 length: 15 amino acids. This CDR3 reads CASSPTGTGANVLTF. CDR3 DNA sequence: TGTGCCAGCTCACCCACAGGGACCGGGGCCAACGTCCTGACTTTC.

The rearrangement joins TRBV19 to TRBJ2-1; 8 bases are a match to TRBD2. With 5 bases clipped from V and 0 bases from J, the junction kept 6 bases outside the gene matches. Germline CDR1 and CDR2: LNHDA and SQIVND (reference sequence). The CDR3 runs to 16 residues. The CDR3 here is CASSGLAASSYNEQFF. Written as DNA, the CDR3 is TGTGCCAGTAGTGGACTAGCTGCGAGCTCCTACAATGAGCAGTTCTTC.

This chain links TRBV9 with TRBJ2-3; 8 bases are a match to TRBD1. Germline V gene sequence: CDR1 SGDLS, CDR2 YYNGEE. The CDR3 covers 15 residues. The junction had 5 bases not matched to a gene; V was cut back by 3 bases and J by 2 bases. The CDR3 protein is CASSDAGQVTDTQYF. The CDR3 DNA follows: TGTGCCAGCAGCGACGCGGGACAGGTCACAGATACGCAGTATTTT.

This clone was seen only a few times. This chain uses TRBV15 with TRBJ2-7; 9 bases align to TRBD1. The CDR3 loop spans 17 amino acids. The J segment lost 1 base and the V segment lost 2 bases, leaving 9 bases of the junction unmatched. Germline V gene sequence: CDR1 LNHNV, CDR2 YYDKDF (reference sequence). CDR3 sequence (DNA): TGTGCCACCAGCAGAACCCCAGGGACAGGGCGGTCCTACGAGCAGTACTTC. It specifies CATSRTPGTGRSYEQYF.

This clone was seen once. The DNA for the CDR3 is TGTGCCAGTAGTAGGACAGACCTACACACAGATACGCAGTATTTT. Translated: CASSRTDLHTDTQYF. The rearrangement joins TRBV19 to TRBJ2-3; tentatively, D is TRBD1 (6 bases). The CDR3 length is 15 residues. Germline V gene sequence: CDR1 LNHDA, CDR2 SQIVND (reference sequence). V was shortened by 4 bases and J by 2 bases, with 13 bases between the two germline ends.

V gene TRBV5-4 combines with J gene TRBJ1-2; D unclear. Between the trimmed V and J ends, which lost 3 bases and 5 bases, there was a span of 8 bases. CDR1 and CDR2 (germline): SGHNT, YYREEE (reference sequence). The CDR3 loop spans 12 amino acids. CDR3 region: CASSSYTYGYTF. DNA for the CDR3: TGTGCCAGCAGCTCATATACTTATGGCTACACCTTC.

The chain links TRBV10-2 to TRBJ1-1; D gene ambiguous. The CDR3 consists of 13 residues. Germline lookup yields CDR1 WSHSY and CDR2 SAAADI. Trimming removed 2 bases from V and 1 base from J, with 5 bases in between. CDR3 loop: CASSEIQNTEAFF. CDR3 nucleotides: TGCGCCAGCAGTGAGATCCAGAACACTGAAGCTTTCTTT.

The chain carries TRBV14 and TRBJ1-2, with D perhaps TRBD1 (6 bases). V lost 2 bases and J 2 bases, leaving 12 bases between the germline ends. Germline V gene lookup returns CDR1 SGHDN and CDR2 FVKESK. The length of the CDR3 is 15 residues. CDR3 bases: TGTGCCAGCAGCCAAACAGGGACCTACAACTATGGCTACACCTTC. Translating gives CASSQTGTYNYGYTF.

Worth noting for this clone: Other DNA sequences in the sample encode the same CDR3. The chain is built from TRBV30 and TRBJ2-2, with D unclear. The CDR3 consists of 13 residues. Trimming cost V 0 bases and J 4 bases, with 6 bases left between them. The germline V gene encodes CDR1 GTSNPN and CDR2 SVGIG (reference sequence). The CDR3 loop is CAWSVLGTGELFF. DNA of the CDR3: TGTGCCTGGAGTGTTCTGGGCACCGGGGAGCTGTTTTTT.

The chain has TRBV29-1 and TRBJ2-3; no clear D gene. From germline, CDR1 is SQVTM and CDR2 ANQGSEA. The V end lost 4 bases, the J end lost 6 bases, and 20 bases lay between the germline ends. The CDR3 has 15 amino acids. CDR3: CSVARVGQRVDTQYF. The CDR3, as DNA: TGCAGCGTTGCTCGAGTGGGCCAGCGCGTTGATACGCAGTATTTT.

This rearrangement joins TRBV19 to TRBJ1-5; 10 bases line up with TRBD1. The J segment lost 4 bases and the V segment lost 5 bases, leaving 5 bases of the junction unmatched. Germline V CDR1 and CDR2: LNHDA, SQIVND (reference sequence). This CDR3 has 15 residues. The chain's CDR3 is CASSVDRGPNQPQHF. CDR3 DNA: TGTGCCAGTAGTGTCGACAGGGGGCCGAATCAGCCCCAGCATTTT.

V is TRBV5-6 and J is TRBJ2-5, with D maybe TRBD2 (6 bases). The CDR3 loop spans 13 amino acids. Germline CDR1 SGHDT, CDR2 YYEEEE. Trimming removed 5 bases at V and 9 bases at J, with 17 bases between. CDR3 amino acids: CASSTGLSGAQYF. The DNA for the CDR3 is TGTGCCAGCAGTACGGGCCTGTCGGGGGCCCAGTACTTC. Full variable domain (rest looked up from reference TRBV5-6 and TRBJ2-5): DAGVTQSPTHLIKTRGQQVTLRCSPKSGHDTVSWYQQALGQGPQFIFQYYEEEERQRGNFPDRFSGHQFPNYSSELNVNALLLGDSALYLCASSTGLSGAQYFGPGTRLLVL.

As regards this clone: Other DNA sequences in this specimen translate into the identical CDR3. This sequence joins TRBV5-1 and TRBJ2-1; D possibly corresponds to TRBD2 (6 bases). V gave up 0 bases and J gave up 9 bases, with 7 bases separating them. CDR3 length: 12 amino acids. Germline-derived CDR1 and CDR2 are SGHRS and YFSETQ. CDR3 loop: CASSLVGGEQFF. CDR3 DNA sequence: TGCGCCAGCAGCTTGGTCGGGGGTGAGCAGTTCTTC.

CDR3 DNA sequence: TGTGCCAGCAGCCTACAGAGGGAAGCTTTCTTT. It yields the protein CASSLQREAFF. The chain recombines TRBV13 with TRBJ1-1; D is undetermined. Trimming pared 5 bases from V and 8 bases from J, leaving 9 bases between. The CDR3 is 11 residues long. Per germline, CDR1 PRHDT and CDR2 FYEKMQ (reference sequence).

The J gene is TRBJ2-3, the V gene TRBV7-7, with D possibly being TRBD1 (6 bases). CDR1 is SSHAT, CDR2 FNYEAQ, per germline (reference sequence). This CDR3 region has 13 residues. Trimming removed 4 bases at V and 7 bases at J, with 12 bases between. CDR3 sequence (DNA): TGTGCCAGCAGCTCGGGACAAGTGAATACGCAGTATTTT. Translated: CASSSGQVNTQYF.